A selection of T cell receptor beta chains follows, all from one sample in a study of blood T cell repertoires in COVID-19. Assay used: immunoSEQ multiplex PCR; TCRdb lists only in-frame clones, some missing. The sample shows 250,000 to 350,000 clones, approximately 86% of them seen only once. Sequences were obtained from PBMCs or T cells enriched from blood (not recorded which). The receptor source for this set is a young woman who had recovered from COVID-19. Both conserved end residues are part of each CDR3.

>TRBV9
CASSVPNQGSGANVLTF
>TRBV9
CASSVSGEDTQYF
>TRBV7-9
CASSLWTRNYGYTF
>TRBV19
CASRHRIVNTGELFF
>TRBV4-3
CASSRRVLGTEAFF
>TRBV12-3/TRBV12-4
CASRGTGNTEAFF
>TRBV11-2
CASSLVEVTDTQYF
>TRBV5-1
CASSLALTGQGHEKLFF
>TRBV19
CASSKGTGDYEQYF
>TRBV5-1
CASSLDPPSGRALEQYF
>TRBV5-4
CASSRSGSFADTQYF
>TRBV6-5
CASQWAGGNTEAFF
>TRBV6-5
CASSLSTRNEQFF
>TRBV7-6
CASSLALEGTSGEVNTQYF
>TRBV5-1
CASRLGQGTDTQYF
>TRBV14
CASSQESLAEYYEQYF
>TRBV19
CASSKAPGQGYEQYF